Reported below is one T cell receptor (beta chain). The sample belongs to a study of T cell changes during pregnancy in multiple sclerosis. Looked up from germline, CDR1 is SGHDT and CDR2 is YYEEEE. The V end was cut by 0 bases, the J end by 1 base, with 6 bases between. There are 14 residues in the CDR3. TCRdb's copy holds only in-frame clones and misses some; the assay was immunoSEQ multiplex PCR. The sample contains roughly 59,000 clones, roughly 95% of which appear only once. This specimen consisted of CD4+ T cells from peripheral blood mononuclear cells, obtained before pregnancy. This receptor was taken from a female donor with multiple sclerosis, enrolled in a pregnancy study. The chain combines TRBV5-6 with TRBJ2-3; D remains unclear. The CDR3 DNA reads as TGTGCCAGCAGCTTGGTATCGGGCACAGATACGCAGTATTTT. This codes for CASSLVSGTDTQYF.